The 19 T cell receptor beta chains given below trace back to one sample, sequenced in a study of T-cell memory formation after mild COVID-19. In TCRdb, the 5' RACE reads were re-called with MiXCR into one record per CDR3 protein. Altogether under 700,000 distinct CDR3 sequences are present, around 21% being singletons, with the ten largest covering approximately 12%. Material for sequencing was PBMCs or a T cell subset sorted from them (not recorded which). Receptor source: an adult woman who had mild COVID-19 (a few samples of this study predate the infection). Cell type and time point are not known.

This clonotype has ten or more counts. This chain joins TRBV5-1 and TRBJ2-7, with D possibly being TRBD2 (5 bases). The CDR3 covers 15 residues. Germline-derived CDR1 and CDR2 are SGHRS and YFSETQ. V was trimmed by 3 bases and J by 2 bases, leaving 15 bases between them. The CDR3 here is CASSSISGPAYEQYF. The CDR3 bases are TGCGCCAGCAGCTCTATCAGCGGACCCGCCTACGAGCAGTACTTC.

This chain connects TRBV29-1 to TRBJ1-1; no reliable D call. The CDR3 extends over 11 amino acids. The germline V gene encodes CDR1 SQVTM and CDR2 ANQGSEA. Deletions cut 6 bases from V and 11 bases from J, with 16 bases between. The CDR3 sequence is CSVDLVLGAFF. The DNA of the CDR3 is TGCAGCGTGGACCTGGTCCTCGGGGCTTTCTTT.

This chain uses TRBV12-3 or TRBV12-4 with TRBJ2-7, with D hard to call. Trimming cost V 2 bases and J 5 bases, with 4 bases left between them. This CDR3 contains 11 residues. DNA for the CDR3: TGTGCCAGCAGTTTAAGTCACGAGCAGTACTTC. Translated: CASSLSHEQYF.

This clonotype was counted only a few times. This chain joins TRBV3-1 and TRBJ2-7; 7 bases line up with TRBD1. Germline loops: CDR1 LGHDT, CDR2 YNNKEL (reference sequence). This CDR3 has 15 residues. V was pared by 5 bases and J by 3 bases, with 10 bases of the junction left unmatched. In DNA, the CDR3 is TGTGCCAGCAGCACCCGGCCCGGGACAGTCTACGAGCAGTACTTC. This encodes CASSTRPGTVYEQYF.

This clonotype was recorded only once. The chain recombines TRBV20-1 with TRBJ1-5; D gene ambiguous. This CDR3 is 17 amino acids long. V shed 0 bases and J shed 0 bases, with 15 bases lying between them. Germline V lookup: CDR1 DFQATT, CDR2 SNEGSKA (reference sequence). CDR3 sequence (DNA): TGCAGTGCTAGAGATCCGCTGAGACGGTATAGCAATCAGCCCCAGCATTTT. Its translation: CSARDPLRRYSNQPQHF.

This clonotype was recorded a few times. The CDR3 reads CASSPRQLNYGYTF. For the CDR3, the DNA is TGTGCCAGCAGTCCCCGACAGCTTAACTATGGCTACACCTTC. The J gene is TRBJ1-2, the V gene TRBV12-3 or TRBV12-4; possible D gene TRBD1, 5 bases. The CDR3 loop spans 14 amino acids. The ends were cut back, 5 bases at V and 1 base at J, with 11 bases in the middle.

The CDR3 DNA sequence: TGTGCCAGCAGCCAGCCCGGGGACAGGGGCGAGTACGAGCAGTACTTC. It is translated as CASSQPGDRGEYEQYF. The chain combines TRBV7-9 with TRBJ2-7, with 10 positions matching TRBD1. The germline V gene has CDR1 SEHNR and CDR2 FQNEAQ (reference sequence). The CDR3 is made up of 16 amino acids. Germline trimming cut 5 bases from V and 4 bases from J; bases unmatched to any gene: 11.

The V call is TRBV12-3 or TRBV12-4, the J call TRBJ2-3, with D possibly matching TRBD2 (5 bases). Trimming stripped 2 bases from V and 2 bases from J, with 11 bases between. This CDR3 region has 15 residues. This CDR3 is CASSLTILATDTQYF. CDR3 bases: TGTGCCAGCAGTTTAACCATCCTAGCCACAGATACGCAGTATTTT.

The chain carries TRBV12-3 or TRBV12-4 and TRBJ1-1; D ambiguous. This CDR3 comprises 13 residues. V dropped 6 bases and J dropped 4 bases, with 12 bases sitting between them. The CDR3 loop is CASRPRFSTEAFF. CDR3 bases: TGTGCCAGCAGACCCAGATTCTCCACTGAAGCTTTCTTT.

This clonotype occurred a few times. This chain links TRBV19 with TRBJ1-4; TRBD1 aligns across 7 bases. CDR1 and CDR2 (germline): LNHDA, SQIVND (reference sequence). With V trimmed by 3 bases and J by 8 bases, 12 bases remained unmatched. The CDR3 consists of 16 residues. CDR3 nucleotide sequence: TGTGCCAGTAGTATTGCGGAGACAGGGCCCGAAGAAAAACTGTTTTTT. Translating gives CASSIAETGPEEKLFF.

The rearrangement joins TRBV7-9 to TRBJ2-5; D is unclear. The V and J ends lost 5 bases and 5 bases respectively, with 18 bases between them. The germline CDR1 and CDR2 sequences are SEHNR and FQNEAQ (reference sequence). This CDR3 has 15 residues. The CDR3 DNA is TGTGCCAGCAGCCCGGAAGGGTGGCCCGGGGAGACCCAGTACTTC. Protein product: CASSPEGWPGETQYF.

The chain has TRBV6-2 or TRBV6-3 and TRBJ2-1; D is perhaps TRBD1 (6 bases). The germline V gene has CDR1 MNHEY and CDR2 SVGEGT. This CDR3 has 13 amino acids. V gave up 6 bases and J gave up 5 bases, with 11 bases separating them. The CDR3 loop is CASSHRANNEQFF. The CDR3 nucleotides are TGTGCCAGCAGCCACAGGGCTAACAATGAGCAGTTCTTC.

The J gene is TRBJ2-3, the V gene TRBV4-1; no clear D gene. CDR1 and CDR2 from the germline V gene are MGHRA and YSYEKL. There are 16 residues in the CDR3. Trimming removed 1 base at V and 6 bases at J, with 17 bases between. CDR3 DNA sequence: TGCGCCAGCAGCCAAGCCCCCCCGGCGGTGGGGGATACGCAGTATTTT. Translated: CASSQAPPAVGDTQYF.

A few counts support this clonotype. This chain links TRBV7-6 with TRBJ1-4; D is uncertain. V was clipped by 5 bases and J by 5 bases, with 15 bases between them. This CDR3 is built from 15 residues. Germline V gene data show CDR1 as SGHVS and CDR2 as FNYEAQ. The DNA for the CDR3 is TGTGCCAGCAGCCCCCTCGGGTTGGGGAATGAAAAACTGTTTTTT. It encodes CASSPLGLGNEKLFF.

This clonotype has more than one count but fewer than ten. This chain links TRBV11-2 with TRBJ2-2; weak D call: TRBD1 (6 bases). Trimming removed 2 bases at V and 4 bases at J, with 17 bases between. Germline CDR1 and CDR2: SGHAT and FQNNGV. This CDR3 region has 17 residues. This CDR3 is CASSLLGSTGVTGELFF. The CDR3 nucleotides read TGTGCCAGCAGCTTACTGGGGTCGACAGGAGTCACCGGGGAGCTGTTTTTT.

The sample holds a few counts of this clonotype. The chain links TRBV7-8 to TRBJ2-3, with D possibly TRBD1 on 5 matching bases. V dropped 7 bases and J dropped 6 bases, with 11 bases sitting between them. The CDR3 extends over 12 amino acids. CDR1 is SGHVS and CDR2 is FQNEAQ in the germline V gene. CDR3: CASTWGLDTQYF. CDR3 bases: TGTGCCAGCACCTGGGGCCTTGATACGCAGTATTTT. Variable domain in full (rest from reference TRBV7-8 and TRBJ2-3): GAGVSQSPRYKVAKRGQDVALRCDPISGHVSLFWYQQALGQGPEFLTYFQNEAQLDKSGLPSDRFFAERPEGSVSTLKIQRTQQEDSAVYLCASTWGLDTQYFGPGTRLTVL.

This clonotype occurred a few times. The chain links TRBV7-2 to TRBJ1-6; unclear D gene. Trimming stripped 1 base from V and 6 bases from J, with 4 bases between. CDR3 length equals 13 residues. Germline V gene lookup returns CDR1 SGHTA and CDR2 FQGNSA. The CDR3 protein is CASSLGLNSPLHF. CDR3 nucleotides: TGTGCCAGCAGCTTAGGTCTTAATTCACCCCTCCACTTT. The full variable domain, in which reference TRBV7-2 and TRBJ1-6 provide the parts outside the CDR3, is GAGVSQSPSNKVTEKGKDVELRCDPISGHTALYWYRQSLGQGLEFLIYFQGNSAPDKSGLPSDRFSAERTGGSVSTLTIQRTQQEDSAVYLCASSLGLNSPLHFGNGTRLTVT.

The chain links TRBV7-9 to TRBJ2-3, with 8 bases aligning to TRBD2. Losses at the gene ends were 5 bases for V and 0 bases for J; bases not matched to a gene: 13. This CDR3 is 18 amino acids long. In germline, CDR1 is SEHNR, CDR2 FQNEAQ (reference sequence). CDR3 region: CASSPRAGDLRSTDTQYF. CDR3 nucleotides: TGTGCCAGCAGCCCACGAGCGGGGGACCTCCGTAGCACAGATACGCAGTATTTT.

This clonotype was seen only a few times. This chain joins TRBV6-5 and TRBJ1-5; D is unresolved. V was shortened by 3 bases and J by 2 bases, with 11 bases between the two germline ends. Germline loops: CDR1 MNHEY, CDR2 SVGAGI. CDR3 length equals 15 residues. CDR3 amino acids: CASSYSMAGNQPQHF. CDR3 DNA: TGTGCCAGCAGTTATTCGATGGCGGGCAATCAGCCCCAGCATTTT.